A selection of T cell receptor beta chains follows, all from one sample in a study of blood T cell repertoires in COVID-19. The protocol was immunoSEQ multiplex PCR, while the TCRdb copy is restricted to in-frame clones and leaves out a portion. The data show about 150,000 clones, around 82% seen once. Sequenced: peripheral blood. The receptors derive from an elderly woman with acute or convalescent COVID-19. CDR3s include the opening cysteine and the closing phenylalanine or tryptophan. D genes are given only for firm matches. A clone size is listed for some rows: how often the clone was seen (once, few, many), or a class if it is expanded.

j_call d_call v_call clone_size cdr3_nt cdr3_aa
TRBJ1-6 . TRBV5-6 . TGTGCCAGCAGCTTGGGCCATACTTCGTATAATTCACCCCTCCACTTT CASSLGHTSYNSPLHF
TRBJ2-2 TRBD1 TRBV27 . TGTGCCAGCAGTTTATGGGGACAGGGATATACCGGGGAGCTGTTTTTT CASSLWGQGYTGELFF
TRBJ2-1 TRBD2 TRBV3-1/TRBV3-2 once TGTGCCAGCAGCCAGCCATTAGCGGGGGGGCTCTACAATGAGCAGTTCTTC CASSQPLAGGLYNEQFF
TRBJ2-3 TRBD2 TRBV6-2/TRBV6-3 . TGTGCCAGCAGTTACGGGAGGGCCACAGATACGCAGTATTTT CASSYGRATDTQYF
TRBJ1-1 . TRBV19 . TGTGCCAGTAGTATTGGGCTCCTGGACACTGAAGCTTTCTTT CASSIGLLDTEAFF
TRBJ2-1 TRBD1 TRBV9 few TGTGCCAGCAGCGTAGATCCACAGGGACAGGGTCCGGAGCAGTTCTTC CASSVDPQGQGPEQFF
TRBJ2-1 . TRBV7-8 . TGTGCCAGCATGAAGATGGTCAGCTCCTACAATGAGCAGTTCTTC CASMKMVSSYNEQFF
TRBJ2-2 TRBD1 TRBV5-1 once TGCGCCAGCAGCCCAACAGGGGATCGGACCGGGGAGCTGTTTTTT CASSPTGDRTGELFF
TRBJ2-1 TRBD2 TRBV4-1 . TGCGCCAGCAGCCAAGCGGGGGGTAGGTACAATGAGCAGTTCTTC CASSQAGGRYNEQFF
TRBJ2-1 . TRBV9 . TGTGCCAGCAGCGTAGTAGGGTGGGAGAGCTACAATGAGCAGTTCTTC CASSVVGWESYNEQFF
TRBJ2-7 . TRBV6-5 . TGTGCCAGCAAAGGGGCAGGGTTGGCCTACGAGCAGTACTTC CASKGAGLAYEQYF
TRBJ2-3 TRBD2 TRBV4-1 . TGCGCCAGCAGCCAAAGCTCAGGACTAGCGGGGGGGCGATTTTATACAGATACGCAGTATTTT CASSQSSGLAGGRFYTDTQYF
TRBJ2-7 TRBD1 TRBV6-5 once TGTGCCAGCAGTTACTTCACAGGGGCAGAGCAGTACTTC CASSYFTGAEQYF
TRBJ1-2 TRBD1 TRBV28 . TGTGCCAGCAGTCAACAGGGGGCCGGTGGCTACACCTTC CASSQQGAGGYTF
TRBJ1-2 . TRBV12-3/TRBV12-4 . TGTGCCAGCAGTAACGGGCCCCGGGGTCGCTACACCTTC CASSNGPRGRYTF
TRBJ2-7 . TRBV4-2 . TGTGCCAGCAGCCGGGAGTTGCACTACGAGCAGTACTTC CASSRELHYEQYF
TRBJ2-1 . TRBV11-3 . TGTGCCAGCAGCTTAAGGCAGGCCGCCTACAATGAGCAGTTCTTC CASSLRQAAYNEQFF
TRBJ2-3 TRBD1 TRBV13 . TGTGCCAGCAGCTCAGACAGGGTACGCACAGATACGCAGTATTTT CASSSDRVRTDTQYF
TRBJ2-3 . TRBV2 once TGTGCCAGCAGTGAAGACAGATCAGATACGCAGTATTTT CASSEDRSDTQYF
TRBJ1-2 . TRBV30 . TGTGCCTGGAGTTACGGGGTTTCTGGCTACACCTTC CAWSYGVSGYTF
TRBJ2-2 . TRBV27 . TGTGCCAGCAGTTTATTCGGACATGCGAACACCGGGGAGCTGTTTTTT CASSLFGHANTGELFF
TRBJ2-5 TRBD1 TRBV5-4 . TGTGCCAGCAGCCCGCCCGGACAGGGGATTCTTAGGGAGACCCAGTACTTC CASSPPGQGILRETQYF
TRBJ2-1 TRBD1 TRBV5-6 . TGTGCCAGCAGTCGTACGACAGGGGGCCTTGAGCAGTTCTTC CASSRTTGGLEQFF
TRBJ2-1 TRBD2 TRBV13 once TGTGCCAGCAGCCCCAGGGGACTAGCGGGGATTTACAATGAGCAGTTCTTC CASSPRGLAGIYNEQFF
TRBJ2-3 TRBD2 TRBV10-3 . TGTGCCATCAGCCAGACTAGCGGGAACACAGATACGCAGTATTTT CAISQTSGNTDTQYF
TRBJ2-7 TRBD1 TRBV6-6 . TGTGCCAGCAGTTACTCAGACAGGGTTTCCTACGAGCAGTACTTC CASSYSDRVSYEQYF
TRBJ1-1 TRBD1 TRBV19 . TGTGCCAGTAGTATGAGGGACAGGGGTAACACTGAAGCTTTCTTT CASSMRDRGNTEAFF
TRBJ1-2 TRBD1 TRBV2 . TGTGCCAGCAGTGGGGACAGTGATTTCCATGGCTACACCTTC CASSGDSDFHGYTF
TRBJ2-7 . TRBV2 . TGTGCCAGCAGGGAACGGGGGAGTAGCTCCTACGAGCAGTACTTC CASRERGSSSYEQYF
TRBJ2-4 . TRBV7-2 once TGTGCCAGCAGCCCGGACTCTCATCCCAAAAACATTCAGTACTTC CASSPDSHPKNIQYF
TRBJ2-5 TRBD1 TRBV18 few TGTGCCAGCTCACCAACCGGGACAGGCCATCAAGAGACCCAGTACTTC CASSPTGTGHQETQYF
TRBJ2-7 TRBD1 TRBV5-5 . TGTGCCAGCAGCTCTGGACAGGGACTCTACGAGCAGTACTTC CASSSGQGLYEQYF
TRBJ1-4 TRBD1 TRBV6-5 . TGTGCCAGCACCGTCCACAGGGGGCGCCTTGACAAACTGTTTTTT CASTVHRGRLDKLFF
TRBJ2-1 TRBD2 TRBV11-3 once TGTGCCAGCGCTCTAGCGGGAGGAGCCTACAATGAGCAGTTCTTC CASALAGGAYNEQFF
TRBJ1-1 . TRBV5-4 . TGTGCCAGCACCGACAAAATAACAGGGCAGAGGCAAAGAGCTTTCTTT CASTDKITGQRQRAFF